This TCR beta chain stems from a study of T cells in Graves' hyperthyroidism and ophthalmopathy. Findings of the study overall: Most thyroid clonotypes that were expanded above 0.001 also turned up in blood.

Using over 8.5 ml of fresh peripheral blood, PBMCs were prepared. The sample holds many counts of this clonotype. Antigen specificity is unknown. The ends lost 6 bases at V and 8 bases at J; junction bases unmatched: 10. The length of the CDR3 is 15 residues. CDR1 is SQVTM and CDR2 is ANQGSEA in the germline V gene. The TCR beta CDR3 regions underwent amplification using RNA transcripts as the source. A first-round RT-PCR of the TCR CDR3 used the HTBI primer set. TCRdb passed the multiplex PCR reads through MiXCR, listing each CDR3 protein once. This repertoire shows 250,000 to 300,000 distinct CDR3 sequences, roughly 19% found once; its top ten account for roughly 40%.

The chain joins TRBV29-1 to TRBJ2-1; TRBD2 matches at 13 bases. The material sequenced was blood. The receptor comes from a man aged 50-60 years with Graves' ophthalmopathy. The CDR3 protein is CSVETGTSGKDEQFF. DNA for the CDR3: TGCAGCGTCGAGACCGGGACTAGCGGGAAGGATGAGCAGTTCTTC.